This TCR beta chain originates from a study of blood T cell repertoires in COVID-19. Study summary: Whether acute or convalescent, the COVID-19 samples came from the United States, Italy and Spain.

Original processing notes: Amplification of reference gene primers was used by the study to estimate nucleated cell counts. Assay: immunoSEQ multiplex PCR; the TCRdb copy retains only in-frame clones and omits some. V, J and clone size reflect that table, while D and trimming were determined from the DNA. The table records approximately 100,000 clones, 84% of them present only once. The CDR3 totals 14 residues. Germline loops: CDR1 SGHTA, CDR2 FQGNSA. V was shortened by 2 bases and J by 2 bases, with 9 bases between the two germline ends. The sequence derives from a woman aged 60-70 years with acute or convalescent COVID-19. Sequencing used peripheral blood. The rearrangement links TRBV7-2 to TRBJ1-1, with D unresolved. CDR3: CASSLNGFNTEAFF. For the CDR3, the DNA is TGTGCCAGCAGCTTAAACGGGTTTAACACTGAAGCTTTCTTT.